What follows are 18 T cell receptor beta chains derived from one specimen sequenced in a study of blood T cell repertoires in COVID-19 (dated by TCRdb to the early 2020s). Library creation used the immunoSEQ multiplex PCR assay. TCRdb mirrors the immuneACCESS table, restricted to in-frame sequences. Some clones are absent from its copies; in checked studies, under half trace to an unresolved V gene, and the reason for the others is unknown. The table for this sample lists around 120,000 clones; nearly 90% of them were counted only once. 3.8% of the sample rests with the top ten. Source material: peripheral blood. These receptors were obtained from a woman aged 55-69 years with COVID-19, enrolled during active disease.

The chain's CDR3 is CASQDRAATNEKLFF. The CDR3 DNA reads TGTGCCAGTCAAGACAGGGCCGCAACTAATGAAAAACTGTTTTTT. This chain joins TRBV19 and TRBJ1-4; 7 bases fit TRBD1. V dropped 8 bases and J dropped 0; count of bases not matched to a gene: 6. Germline V lookup: CDR1 LNHDA, CDR2 SQIVND (reference sequence). CDR3 length: 15 residues. The full variable domain, with the rest looked up from reference TRBV19 and TRBJ1-4, is DGGITQSPKYLFRKEGQNVTLSCEQNLNHDAMYWYRQDPGQGLRLIYYSQIVNDFQKGDIAEGYSVSREKKESFPLTVTSAQKNPTAFYLCASQDRAATNEKLFFGSGTQLSVL.

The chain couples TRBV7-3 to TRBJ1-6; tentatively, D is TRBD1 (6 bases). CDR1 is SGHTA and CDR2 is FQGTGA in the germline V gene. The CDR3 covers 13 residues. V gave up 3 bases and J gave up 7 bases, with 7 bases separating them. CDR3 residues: CASSLGANSPLHF. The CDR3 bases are TGTGCCAGCAGCTTGGGGGCAAATTCACCCCTCCACTTT.

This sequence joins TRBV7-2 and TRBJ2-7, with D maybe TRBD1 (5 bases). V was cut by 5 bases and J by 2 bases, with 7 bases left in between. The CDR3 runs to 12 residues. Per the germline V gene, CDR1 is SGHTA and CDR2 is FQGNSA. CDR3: CASSTGAYEQYF. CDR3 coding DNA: TGTGCCAGCAGCACAGGAGCCTACGAGCAGTACTTC.

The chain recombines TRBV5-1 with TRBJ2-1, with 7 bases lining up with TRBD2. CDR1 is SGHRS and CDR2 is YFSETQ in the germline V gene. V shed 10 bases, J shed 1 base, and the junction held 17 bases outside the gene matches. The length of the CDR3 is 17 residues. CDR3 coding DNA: TGCGCCCCCAGCCTAAGGGGAGGGGTGGGATCCTACAATGAGCAGTTCTTC. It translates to CAPSLRGGVGSYNEQFF.

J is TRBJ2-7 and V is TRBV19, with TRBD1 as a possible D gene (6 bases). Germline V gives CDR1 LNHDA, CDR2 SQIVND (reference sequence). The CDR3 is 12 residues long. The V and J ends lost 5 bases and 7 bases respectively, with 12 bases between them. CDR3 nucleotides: TGTGCCAGTAGTCCTCAGGGGTGGGAGCAGTACTTC. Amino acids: CASSPQGWEQYF. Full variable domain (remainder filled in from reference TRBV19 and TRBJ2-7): DGGITQSPKYLFRKEGQNVTLSCEQNLNHDAMYWYRQDPGQGLRLIYYSQIVNDFQKGDIAEGYSVSREKKESFPLTVTSAQKNPTAFYLCASSPQGWEQYFGPGTRLTVT.

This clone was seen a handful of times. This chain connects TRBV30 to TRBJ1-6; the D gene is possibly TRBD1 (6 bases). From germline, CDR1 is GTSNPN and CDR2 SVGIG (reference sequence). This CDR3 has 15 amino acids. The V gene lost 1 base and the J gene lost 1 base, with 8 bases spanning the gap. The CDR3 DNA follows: TGTGCCTGGAGTGGAGGGGGATCCTATAATTCACCCCTCCACTTT. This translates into CAWSGGGSYNSPLHF. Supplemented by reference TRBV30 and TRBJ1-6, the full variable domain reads SQTIHQWPATLVQPVGSPLSLECTVEGTSNPNLYWYRQAAGRGLQLLFYSVGIGQISSEVPQNLSASRPQDRQFILSSKKLLLSDSGFYLCAWSGGGSYNSPLHFGNGTRLTVT.

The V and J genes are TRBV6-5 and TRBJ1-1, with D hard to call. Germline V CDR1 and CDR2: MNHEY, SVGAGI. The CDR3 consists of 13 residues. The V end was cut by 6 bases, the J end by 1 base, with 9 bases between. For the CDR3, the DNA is TGTGCCAGCAGGACTGTGAAGAACACTGAAGCTTTCTTT. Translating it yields CASRTVKNTEAFF.

The CDR3, as DNA: TGTGCCAGCACCTATACGAGGGGGTCTCAGCCCCAGCATTTT. It specifies CASTYTRGSQPQHF. The chain recombines TRBV5-8 with TRBJ1-5; D may be TRBD1 (6 bases). The germline V gene has CDR1 SGHTS and CDR2 YDEGEE. The length of the CDR3 is 14 residues. Trimming cost V 6 bases and J 6 bases, with 16 bases left between them.

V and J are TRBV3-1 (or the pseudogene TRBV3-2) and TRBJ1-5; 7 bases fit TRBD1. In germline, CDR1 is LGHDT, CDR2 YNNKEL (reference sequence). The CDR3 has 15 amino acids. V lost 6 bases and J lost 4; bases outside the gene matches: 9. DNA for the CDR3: TGTGCCAGCAGTGAGTCCGGGACAGATAATCAGCCCCAGCATTTT. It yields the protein CASSESGTDNQPQHF.

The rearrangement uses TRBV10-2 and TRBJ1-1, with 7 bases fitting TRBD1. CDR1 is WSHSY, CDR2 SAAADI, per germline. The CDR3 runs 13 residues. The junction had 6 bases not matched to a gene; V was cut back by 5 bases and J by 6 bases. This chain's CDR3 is CASSSRGSAEAFF. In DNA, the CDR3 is TGCGCCAGCAGTTCCAGGGGGAGCGCTGAAGCTTTCTTT.

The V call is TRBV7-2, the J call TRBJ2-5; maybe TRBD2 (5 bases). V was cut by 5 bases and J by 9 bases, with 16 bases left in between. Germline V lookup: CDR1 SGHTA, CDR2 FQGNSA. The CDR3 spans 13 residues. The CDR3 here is CASSAGRSGAQYF. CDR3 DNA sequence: TGTGCCAGCAGCGCCGGACGTTCCGGGGCCCAGTACTTC.

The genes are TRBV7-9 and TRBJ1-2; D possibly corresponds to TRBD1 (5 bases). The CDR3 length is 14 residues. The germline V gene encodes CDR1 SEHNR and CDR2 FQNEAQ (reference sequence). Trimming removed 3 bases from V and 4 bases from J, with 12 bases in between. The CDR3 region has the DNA TGTGCCAGCAGCTTTGCGGGGGAGGGCTATGGCTACACCTTC. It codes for CASSFAGEGYGYTF.

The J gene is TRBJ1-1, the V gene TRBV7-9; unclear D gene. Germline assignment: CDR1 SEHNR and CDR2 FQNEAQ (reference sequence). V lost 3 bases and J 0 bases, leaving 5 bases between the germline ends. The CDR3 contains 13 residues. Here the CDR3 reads CASSFQVNTEAFF. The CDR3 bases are TGTGCCAGCAGCTTCCAGGTGAACACTGAAGCTTTCTTT.

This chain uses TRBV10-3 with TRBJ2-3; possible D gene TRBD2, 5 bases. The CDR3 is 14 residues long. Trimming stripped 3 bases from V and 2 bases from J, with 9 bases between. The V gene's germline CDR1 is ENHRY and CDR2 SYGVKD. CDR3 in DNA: TGTGCCATCAGTGAAGAAGCGGACACAGATACGCAGTATTTT. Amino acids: CAISEEADTDTQYF.

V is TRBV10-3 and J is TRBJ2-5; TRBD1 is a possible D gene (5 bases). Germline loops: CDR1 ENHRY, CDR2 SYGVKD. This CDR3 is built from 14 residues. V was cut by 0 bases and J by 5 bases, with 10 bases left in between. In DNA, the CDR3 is TGTGCCATCAGTGAGTCGGGGCCCGGGGAGACCCAGTACTTC. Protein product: CAISESGPGETQYF.

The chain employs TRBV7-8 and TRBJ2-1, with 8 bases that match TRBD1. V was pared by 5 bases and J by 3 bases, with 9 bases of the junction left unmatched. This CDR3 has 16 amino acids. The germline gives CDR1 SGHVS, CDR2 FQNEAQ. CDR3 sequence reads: CASSGQGRGSYNEQFF. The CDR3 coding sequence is TGTGCCAGCAGCGGACAGGGCAGGGGGAGCTACAATGAGCAGTTCTTC.

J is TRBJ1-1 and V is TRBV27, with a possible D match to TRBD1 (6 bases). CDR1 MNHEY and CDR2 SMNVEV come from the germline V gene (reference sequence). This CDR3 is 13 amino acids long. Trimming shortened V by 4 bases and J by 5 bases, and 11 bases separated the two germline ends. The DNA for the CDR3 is TGTGCCAGCAGTTCTCGGACAGTAACTGAAGCTTTCTTT. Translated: CASSSRTVTEAFF.

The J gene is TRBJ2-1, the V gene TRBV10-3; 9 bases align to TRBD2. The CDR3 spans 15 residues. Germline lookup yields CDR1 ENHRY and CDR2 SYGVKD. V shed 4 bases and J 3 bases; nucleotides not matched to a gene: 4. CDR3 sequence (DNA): TGTGCCATCAGTGGGATTAGCGGGGGCTACAATGAGCAGTTCTTC. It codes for CAISGISGGYNEQFF.